This T cell receptor beta chain was retrieved from a study of T-cell memory formation after mild COVID-19. Across the whole study: Across donors, TCR clusters were largely donor specific.

This clonotype has just a few counts. Antigen unknown. The study, taken as a whole, reports: Clones that contracted clustered mainly in CM and EM if CD4+ and in EMRA if CD8+. Contracting clones from day 15 to 85 showed balanced CD4/CD8; later expanders favored CD4+. The appearance of some responding clones in pre-infection memory suggested that cross-reactive memory joined.

J gave up 5 bases and V 0 bases, and 10 bases lay outside the gene matches. The CDR3 length is 17 residues. The germline V gene encodes CDR1 SGDLS and CDR2 YYNGEE. TCRdb re-analysed the 5' RACE reads in MiXCR, keeping a single row per CDR3 protein. The sample shows more than 150,000 distinct CDR3 sequences, about a fifth of them seen only once. The V and J genes are TRBV9 and TRBJ2-7; TRBD2 aligns across 11 bases. Input material: PBMCs or a T cell subset sorted from them (not recorded which). The receptor was isolated from an adult woman who had mild COVID-19 (a few samples of this study predate the infection). Cell type and time point are not known. The CDR3 DNA reads TGTGCCAGCAGCGTAGGAGCTAGCGGGAGGTCGCTCGACGAGCAGTACTTC. Amino acid sequence: CASSVGASGRSLDEQYF.